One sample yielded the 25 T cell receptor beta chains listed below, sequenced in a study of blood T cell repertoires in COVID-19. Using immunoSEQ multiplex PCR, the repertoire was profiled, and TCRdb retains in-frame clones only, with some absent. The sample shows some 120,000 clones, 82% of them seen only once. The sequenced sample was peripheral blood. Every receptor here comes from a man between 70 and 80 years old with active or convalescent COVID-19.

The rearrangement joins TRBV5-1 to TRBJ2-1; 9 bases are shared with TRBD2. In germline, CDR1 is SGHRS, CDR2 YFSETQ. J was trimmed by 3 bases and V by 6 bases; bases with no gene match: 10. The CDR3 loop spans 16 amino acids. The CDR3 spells CASMEVAGVGYNEQFF. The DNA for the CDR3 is TGCGCCAGCATGGAGGTAGCGGGAGTAGGCTACAATGAGCAGTTCTTC.

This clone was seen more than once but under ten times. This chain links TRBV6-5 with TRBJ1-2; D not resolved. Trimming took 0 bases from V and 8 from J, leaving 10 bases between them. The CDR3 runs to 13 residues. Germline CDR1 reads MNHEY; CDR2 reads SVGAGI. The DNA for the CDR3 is TGTGCCAGCAGTTACTCCCTTGGCGGGGGCTACACCTTC. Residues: CASSYSLGGGYTF.

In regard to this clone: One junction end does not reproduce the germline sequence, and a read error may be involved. CDR3 region: CASSPPMTSGILF. CDR3 bases: TGTGCCAGCTCACCACCGATGACTAGCGGGATTCTCTTC. This sequence joins TRBV18 and TRBJ2-1; 11 nucleotides agree with TRBD2. The CDR3 has 13 residues. Germline V lookup: CDR1 KGHSH, CDR2 LQKENI. Supplemented by reference TRBV18 and TRBJ2-1, the full variable domain reads NAGVMQNPRHLVRRRGQEARLRCSPMKGHSHVYWYRQLPEEGLKFMVYLQKENIIDESGMPKERFSAEFPKEGPSILRIQQVVRGDSAAYFCASSPPMTSGILFGPGTRLTVL.

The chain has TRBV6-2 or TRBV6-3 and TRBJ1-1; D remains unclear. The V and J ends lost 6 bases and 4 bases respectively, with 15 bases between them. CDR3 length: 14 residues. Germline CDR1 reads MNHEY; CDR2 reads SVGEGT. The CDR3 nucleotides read TGTGCCAGCAGCCAGGTCCAGGTCACCACTGAAGCTTTCTTT. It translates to CASSQVQVTTEAFF.

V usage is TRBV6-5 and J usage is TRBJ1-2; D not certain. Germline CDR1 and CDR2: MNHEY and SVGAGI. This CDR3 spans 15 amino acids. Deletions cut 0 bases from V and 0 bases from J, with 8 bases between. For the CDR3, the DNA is TGTGCCAGCAGTTACTCGCTAGCGACTAACTATGGCTACACCTTC. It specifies CASSYSLATNYGYTF.

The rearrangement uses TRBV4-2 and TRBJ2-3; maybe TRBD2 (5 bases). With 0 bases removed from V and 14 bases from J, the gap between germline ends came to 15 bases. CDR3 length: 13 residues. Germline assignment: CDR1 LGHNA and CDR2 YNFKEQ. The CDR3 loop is CASSQDQGLLVYF. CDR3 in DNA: TGTGCCAGCAGCCAAGATCAAGGACTCTTGGTGTATTTT.

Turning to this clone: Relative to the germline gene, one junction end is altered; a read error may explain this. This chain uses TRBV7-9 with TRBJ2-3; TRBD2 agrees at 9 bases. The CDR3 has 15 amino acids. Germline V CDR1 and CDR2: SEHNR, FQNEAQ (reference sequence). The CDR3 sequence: CASSLAGTGTDTQYF. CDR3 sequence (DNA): TGTGCCAGCAGCCTAGCGGGGACTGGCACAGATACGCAGTATTTT.

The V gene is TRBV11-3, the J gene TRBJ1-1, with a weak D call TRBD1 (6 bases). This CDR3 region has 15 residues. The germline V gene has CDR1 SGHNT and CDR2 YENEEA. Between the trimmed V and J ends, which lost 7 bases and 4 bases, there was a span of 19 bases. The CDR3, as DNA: TGTGCCAGCACCCAGCGTAGGGGGTGGGGCACTGAAGCTTTCTTT. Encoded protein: CASTQRRGWGTEAFF. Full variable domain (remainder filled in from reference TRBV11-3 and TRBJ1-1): EAGVVQSPRYKIIEKKQPVAFWCNPISGHNTLYWYLQNLGQGPELLIRYENEEAVDDSQLPKDRFSAERLKGVDSTLKIQPAELGDSAVYLCASTQRRGWGTEAFFGQGTRLTVV.

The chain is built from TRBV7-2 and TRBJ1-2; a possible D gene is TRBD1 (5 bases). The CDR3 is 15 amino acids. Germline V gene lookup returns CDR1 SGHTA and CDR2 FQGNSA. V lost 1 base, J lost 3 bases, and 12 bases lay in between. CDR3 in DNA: TGTGCCAGCAGCTTAGTTCAGGGAATTGACTATGGCTACACCTTC. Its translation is CASSLVQGIDYGYTF.

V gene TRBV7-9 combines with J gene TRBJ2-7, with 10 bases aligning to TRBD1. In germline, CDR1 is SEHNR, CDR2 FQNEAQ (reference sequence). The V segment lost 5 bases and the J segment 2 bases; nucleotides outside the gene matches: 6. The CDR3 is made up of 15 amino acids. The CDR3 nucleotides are TGTGCCAGCAGCCCGGGACAGGGGAAGGCCTACGAGCAGTACTTC. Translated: CASSPGQGKAYEQYF.

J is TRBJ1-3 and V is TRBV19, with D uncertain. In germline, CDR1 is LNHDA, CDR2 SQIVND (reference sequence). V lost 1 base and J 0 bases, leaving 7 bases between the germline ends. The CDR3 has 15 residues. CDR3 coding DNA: TGTGCCAGTAGTATAGGGCCGAACTCTGGAAACACCATATATTTT. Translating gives CASSIGPNSGNTIYF.

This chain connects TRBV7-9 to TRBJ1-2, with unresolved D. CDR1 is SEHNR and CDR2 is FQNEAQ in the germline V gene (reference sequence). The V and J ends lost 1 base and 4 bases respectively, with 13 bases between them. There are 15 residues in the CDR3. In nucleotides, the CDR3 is TGTGCCAGCAGCTTAGGCCGCCGGGGATCCTATGGCTACACCTTC. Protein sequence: CASSLGRRGSYGYTF. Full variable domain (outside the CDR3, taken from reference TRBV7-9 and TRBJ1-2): DTGVSQNPRHKITKRGQNVTFRCDPISEHNRLYWYRQTLGQGPEFLTYFQNEAQLEKSRLLSDRFSAERPKGSFSTLEIQRTEQGDSAMYLCASSLGRRGSYGYTFGSGTRLTVV.

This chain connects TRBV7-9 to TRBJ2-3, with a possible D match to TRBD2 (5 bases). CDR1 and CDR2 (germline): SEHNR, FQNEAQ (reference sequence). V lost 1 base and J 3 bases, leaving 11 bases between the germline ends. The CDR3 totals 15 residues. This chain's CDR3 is CASSLEGAGTDTQYF. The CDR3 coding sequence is TGTGCCAGCAGCTTAGAGGGAGCTGGGACAGATACGCAGTATTTT.

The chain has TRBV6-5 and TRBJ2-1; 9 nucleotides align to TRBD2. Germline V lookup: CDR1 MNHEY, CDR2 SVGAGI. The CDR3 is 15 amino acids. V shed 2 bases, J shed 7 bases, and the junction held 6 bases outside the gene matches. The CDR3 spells CASSYGGRAENEQFF. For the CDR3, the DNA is TGTGCCAGCAGTTACGGCGGGAGGGCCGAGAATGAGCAGTTCTTC.

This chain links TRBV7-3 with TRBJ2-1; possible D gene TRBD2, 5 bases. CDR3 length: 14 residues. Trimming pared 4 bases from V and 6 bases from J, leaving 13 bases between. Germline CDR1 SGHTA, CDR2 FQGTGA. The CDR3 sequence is CASSSIGLSNEQFF. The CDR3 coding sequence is TGTGCCAGCAGCTCAATCGGACTCAGCAATGAGCAGTTCTTC.

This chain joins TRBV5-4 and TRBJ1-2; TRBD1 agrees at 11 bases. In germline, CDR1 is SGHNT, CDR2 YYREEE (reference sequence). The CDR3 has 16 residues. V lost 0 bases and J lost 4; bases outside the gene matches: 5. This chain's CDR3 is CASSLAGQGAVYGYTF. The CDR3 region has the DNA TGTGCCAGCAGCTTGGCCGGACAGGGGGCGGTCTATGGCTACACCTTC.

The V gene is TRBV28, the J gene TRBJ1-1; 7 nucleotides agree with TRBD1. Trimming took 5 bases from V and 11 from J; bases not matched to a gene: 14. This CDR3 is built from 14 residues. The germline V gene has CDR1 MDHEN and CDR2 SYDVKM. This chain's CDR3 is CASSAGGWPRDAFF. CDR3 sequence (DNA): TGTGCCAGCAGTGCAGGGGGGTGGCCCAGGGATGCTTTCTTT.

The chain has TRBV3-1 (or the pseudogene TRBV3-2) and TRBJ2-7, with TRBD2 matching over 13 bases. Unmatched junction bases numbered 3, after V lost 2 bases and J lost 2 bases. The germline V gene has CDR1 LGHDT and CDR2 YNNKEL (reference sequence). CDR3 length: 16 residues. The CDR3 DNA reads TGTGCCAGCAGCCAAAGAGGACTAGCGGGAGCCTACGAGCAGTACTTC. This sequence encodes CASSQRGLAGAYEQYF.

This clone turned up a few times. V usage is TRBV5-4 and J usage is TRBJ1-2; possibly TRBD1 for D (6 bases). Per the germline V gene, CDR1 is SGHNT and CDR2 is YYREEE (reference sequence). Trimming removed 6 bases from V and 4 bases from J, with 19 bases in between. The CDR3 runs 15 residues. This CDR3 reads CASTPGQPSSYGYTF. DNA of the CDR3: TGTGCCAGCACGCCCGGACAGCCCTCCTCCTATGGCTACACCTTC.

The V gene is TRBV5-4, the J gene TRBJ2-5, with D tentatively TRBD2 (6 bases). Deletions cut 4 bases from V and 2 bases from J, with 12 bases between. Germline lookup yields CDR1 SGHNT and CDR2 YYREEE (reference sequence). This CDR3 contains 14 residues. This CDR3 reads CASSPGLSQETQYF. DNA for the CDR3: TGTGCCAGCAGCCCGGGACTGTCGCAAGAGACCCAGTACTTC.

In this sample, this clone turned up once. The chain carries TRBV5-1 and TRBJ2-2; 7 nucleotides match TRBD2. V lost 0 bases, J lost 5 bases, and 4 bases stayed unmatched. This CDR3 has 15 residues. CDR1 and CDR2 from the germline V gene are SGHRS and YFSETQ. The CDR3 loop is CASSLGRERTGELFF. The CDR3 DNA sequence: TGCGCCAGCAGCTTGGGGCGGGAGAGGACCGGGGAGCTGTTTTTT.

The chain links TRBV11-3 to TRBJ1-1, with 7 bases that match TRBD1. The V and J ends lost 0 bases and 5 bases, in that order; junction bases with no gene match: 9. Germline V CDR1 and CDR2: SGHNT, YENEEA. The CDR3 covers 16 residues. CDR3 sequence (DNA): TGTGCCAGCAGCTTAGAGGGGAGACAGGGTTTGACTGAAGCTTTCTTT. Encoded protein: CASSLEGRQGLTEAFF.

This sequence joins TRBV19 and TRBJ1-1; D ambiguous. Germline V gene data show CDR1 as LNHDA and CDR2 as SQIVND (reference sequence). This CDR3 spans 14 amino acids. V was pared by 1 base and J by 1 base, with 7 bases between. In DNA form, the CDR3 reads TGTGCCAGTAGTATAGTGACACAGAACACTGAAGCTTTCTTT. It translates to CASSIVTQNTEAFF.

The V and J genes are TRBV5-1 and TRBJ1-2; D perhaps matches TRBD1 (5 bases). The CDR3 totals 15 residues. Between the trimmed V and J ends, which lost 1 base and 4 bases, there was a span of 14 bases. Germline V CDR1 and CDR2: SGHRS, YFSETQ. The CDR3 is CASSLQEGVRYGYTF. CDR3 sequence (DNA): TGCGCCAGCAGCTTGCAGGAAGGGGTGCGCTATGGCTACACCTTC. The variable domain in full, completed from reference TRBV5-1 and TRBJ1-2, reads KAGVTQTPRYLIKTRGQQVTLSCSPISGHRSVSWYQQTPGQGLQFLFEYFSETQRNKGNFPGRFSGRQFSNSRSEMNVSTLELGDSALYLCASSLQEGVRYGYTFGSGTRLTVV.

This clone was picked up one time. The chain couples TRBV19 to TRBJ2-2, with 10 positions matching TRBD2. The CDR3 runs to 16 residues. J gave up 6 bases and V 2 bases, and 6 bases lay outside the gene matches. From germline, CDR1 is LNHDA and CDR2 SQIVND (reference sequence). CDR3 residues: CASSISGRAVPGELFF. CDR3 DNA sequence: TGTGCCAGTAGTATAAGCGGGAGGGCCGTTCCCGGGGAGCTGTTTTTT.